One TCR beta chain is described in this entry. V was clipped by 4 bases and J by 5 bases, with 19 bases between them. In germline, CDR1 is SGHRS, CDR2 YFSETQ. The CDR3 length is 16 residues. The data originate from a study of shared clonotypes between healthy human individuals. Here immunoSEQ multiplex PCR was the method, and the copy in TCRdb shows in-frame clones only, minus some. In the table there are millions of clones, over 85% of which are singletons. The receptor was isolated from a man younger than 35 in good health. Sequenced sample: naive CD4+ T cells sorted from blood. Subset described: CD45RA+ positively selected. This chain uses TRBV5-1 with TRBJ2-1; D might be TRBD2 (6 bases). The CDR3 DNA sequence: TGCGCCAGCAGCGAGTACCCGGGGGTCCCTAACAATGAGCAGTTCTTC. Residues: CASSEYPGVPNNEQFF.